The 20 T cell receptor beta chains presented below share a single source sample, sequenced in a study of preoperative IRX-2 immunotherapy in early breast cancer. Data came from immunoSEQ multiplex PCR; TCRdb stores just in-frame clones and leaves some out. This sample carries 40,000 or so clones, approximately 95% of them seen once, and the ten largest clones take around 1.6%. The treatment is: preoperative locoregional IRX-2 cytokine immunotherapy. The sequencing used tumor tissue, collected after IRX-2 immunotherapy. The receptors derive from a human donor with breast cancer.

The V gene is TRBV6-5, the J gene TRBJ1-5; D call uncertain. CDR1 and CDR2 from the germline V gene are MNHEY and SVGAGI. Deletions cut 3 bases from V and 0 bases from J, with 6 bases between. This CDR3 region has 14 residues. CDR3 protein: CASSYSGSNQPQHF. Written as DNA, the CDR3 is TGTGCCAGCAGTTATTCAGGTAGCAATCAGCCCCAGCATTTT.

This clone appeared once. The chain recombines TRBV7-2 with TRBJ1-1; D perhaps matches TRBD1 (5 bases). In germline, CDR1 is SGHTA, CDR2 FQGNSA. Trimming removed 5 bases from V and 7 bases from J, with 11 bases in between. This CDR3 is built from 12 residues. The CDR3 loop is CASSRRGFEAFF. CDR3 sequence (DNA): TGTGCCAGCAGCAGAAGGGGATTTGAAGCTTTCTTT.

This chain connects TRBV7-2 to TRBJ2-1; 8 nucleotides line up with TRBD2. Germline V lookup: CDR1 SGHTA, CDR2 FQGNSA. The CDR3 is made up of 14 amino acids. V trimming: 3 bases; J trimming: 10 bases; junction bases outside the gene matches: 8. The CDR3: CASSFSAGGREQFF. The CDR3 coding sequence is TGTGCCAGCAGCTTTAGCGCGGGGGGTCGGGAGCAGTTCTTC.

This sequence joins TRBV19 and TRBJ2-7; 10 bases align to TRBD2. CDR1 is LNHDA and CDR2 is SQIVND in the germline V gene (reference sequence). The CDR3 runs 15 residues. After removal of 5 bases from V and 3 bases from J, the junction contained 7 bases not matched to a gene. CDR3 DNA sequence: TGTGCCAGTAGTGTGAGCGGGAGGGTGGGCTACGAGCAGTACTTC. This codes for CASSVSGRVGYEQYF.

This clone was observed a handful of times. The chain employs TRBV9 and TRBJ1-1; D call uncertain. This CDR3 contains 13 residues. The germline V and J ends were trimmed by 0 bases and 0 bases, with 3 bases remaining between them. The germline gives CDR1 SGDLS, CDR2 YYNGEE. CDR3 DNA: TGTGCCAGCAGCGTAGAGATGAACACTGAAGCTTTCTTT. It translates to CASSVEMNTEAFF. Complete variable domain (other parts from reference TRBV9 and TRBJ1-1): DSGVTQTPKHLITATGQRVTLRCSPRSGDLSVYWYQQSLDQGLQFLIQYYNGEERAKGNILERFSAQQFPDLHSELNLSSLELGDSALYFCASSVEMNTEAFFGQGTRLTVV.

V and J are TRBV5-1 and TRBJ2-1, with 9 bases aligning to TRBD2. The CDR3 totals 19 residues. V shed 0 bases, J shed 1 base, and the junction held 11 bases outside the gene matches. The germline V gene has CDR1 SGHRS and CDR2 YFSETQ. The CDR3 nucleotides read TGCGCCAGCAGCTTGGCCAGGGGGTTAGCGGGAGTATCCTACAATGAGCAGTTCTTC. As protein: CASSLARGLAGVSYNEQFF.

Here the CDR3 DNA reads TGTGCCTGGAGGTTCGGGGGCCTAGAAGCTTTCTTT. It specifies CAWRFGGLEAFF. The gene calls are TRBV30 and TRBJ1-1; TRBD1 is a possible D gene (6 bases). This CDR3 comprises 12 residues. V gave up 3 bases and J gave up 8 bases, with 13 bases separating them. CDR1 and CDR2 (germline): GTSNPN, SVGIG (reference sequence).

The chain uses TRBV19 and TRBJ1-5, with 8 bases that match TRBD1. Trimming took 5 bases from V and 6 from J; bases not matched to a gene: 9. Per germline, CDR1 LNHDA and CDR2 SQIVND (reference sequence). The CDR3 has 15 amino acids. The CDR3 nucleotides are TGTGCCAGTAGTGCGACAGGGGTATCCTCTCAGCCCCAGCATTTT. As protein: CASSATGVSSQPQHF. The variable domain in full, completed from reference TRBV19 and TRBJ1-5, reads DGGITQSPKYLFRKEGQNVTLSCEQNLNHDAMYWYRQDPGQGLRLIYYSQIVNDFQKGDIAEGYSVSREKKESFPLTVTSAQKNPTAFYLCASSATGVSSQPQHFGDGTRLSIL.

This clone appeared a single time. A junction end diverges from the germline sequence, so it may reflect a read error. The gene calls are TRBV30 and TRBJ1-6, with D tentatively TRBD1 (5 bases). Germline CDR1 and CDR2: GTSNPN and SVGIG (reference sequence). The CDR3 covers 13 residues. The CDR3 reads CAWSARWLGPLYF. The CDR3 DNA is TGTGCCTGGAGCGCAAGATGGCTGGGACCCCTCTACTTT.

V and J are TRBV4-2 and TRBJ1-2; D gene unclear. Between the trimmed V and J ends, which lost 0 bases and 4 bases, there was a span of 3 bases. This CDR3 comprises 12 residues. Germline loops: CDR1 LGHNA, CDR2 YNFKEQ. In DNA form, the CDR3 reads TGTGCCAGCAGCCAAGATGCCTATGGCTACACCTTC. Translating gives CASSQDAYGYTF.

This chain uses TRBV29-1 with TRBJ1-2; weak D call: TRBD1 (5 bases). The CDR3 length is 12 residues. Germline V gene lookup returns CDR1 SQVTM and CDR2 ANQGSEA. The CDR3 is CTGLEGTHGYTF. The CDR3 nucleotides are TGCACCGGCCTGGAGGGGACCCATGGCTACACCTTC. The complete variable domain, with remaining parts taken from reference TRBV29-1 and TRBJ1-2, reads SAVISQKPSRDICQRGTSLTIQCQVDSQVTMMFWYRQQPGQSLTLIATANQGSEATYESGFVIDKFPISRPNLTFSTLTVSNMSPEDSSIYLCTGLEGTHGYTFGSGTRLTVV.

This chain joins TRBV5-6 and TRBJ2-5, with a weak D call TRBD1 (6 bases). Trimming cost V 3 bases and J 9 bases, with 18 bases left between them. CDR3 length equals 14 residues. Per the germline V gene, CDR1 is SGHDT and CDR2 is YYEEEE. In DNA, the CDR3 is TGTGCCAGCAGCTCACAGGGATGGTTTCAGGCCCAGTACTTC. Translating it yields CASSSQGWFQAQYF.

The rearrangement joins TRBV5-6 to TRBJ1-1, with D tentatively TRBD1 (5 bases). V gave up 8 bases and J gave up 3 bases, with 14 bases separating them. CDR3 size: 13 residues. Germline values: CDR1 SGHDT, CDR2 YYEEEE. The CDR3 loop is CASYPGGYTEAFF. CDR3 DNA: TGTGCCAGTTACCCCGGGGGGTACACTGAAGCTTTCTTT.

The DNA of the CDR3 is TGTGCCAGCAGCGTAAACCGGGCTGGAAACACCATATATTTT. Its translation is CASSVNRAGNTIYF. V gene TRBV7-3 combines with J gene TRBJ1-3; no definite D call. Germline V gene sequence: CDR1 SGHTA, CDR2 FQGTGA. The length of the CDR3 is 14 residues. Trimming removed 5 bases at V and 2 bases at J, with 10 bases between.

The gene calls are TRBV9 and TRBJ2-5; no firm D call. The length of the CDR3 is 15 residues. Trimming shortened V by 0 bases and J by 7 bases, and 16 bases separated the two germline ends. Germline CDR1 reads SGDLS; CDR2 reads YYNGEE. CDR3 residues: CASSVVGIPPGTQYF. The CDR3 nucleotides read TGTGCCAGCAGCGTAGTGGGGATCCCCCCGGGGACCCAGTACTTC.

The CDR3 region is CASGAWTGGEAGELFF. The CDR3 region has the DNA TGTGCCAGCGGGGCATGGACAGGGGGTGAAGCCGGGGAGCTGTTTTTT. This chain uses TRBV5-4 with TRBJ2-2, with 10 nucleotides matching TRBD1. The germline V gene encodes CDR1 SGHNT and CDR2 YYREEE (reference sequence). This CDR3 contains 16 residues. Trimming cost V 7 bases and J 6 bases; bases outside gene matches: 12.

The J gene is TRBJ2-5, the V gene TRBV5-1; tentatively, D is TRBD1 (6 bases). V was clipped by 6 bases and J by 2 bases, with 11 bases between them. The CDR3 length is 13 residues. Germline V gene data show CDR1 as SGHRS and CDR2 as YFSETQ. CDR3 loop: CASTRGSQETQYF. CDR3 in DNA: TGCGCCAGCACCAGGGGCAGTCAAGAGACCCAGTACTTC.

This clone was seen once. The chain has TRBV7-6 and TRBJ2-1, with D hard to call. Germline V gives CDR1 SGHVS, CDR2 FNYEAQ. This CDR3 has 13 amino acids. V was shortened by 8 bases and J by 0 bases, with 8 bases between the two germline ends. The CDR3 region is CASGWGSYNEQFF. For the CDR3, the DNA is TGTGCCAGCGGGTGGGGCTCCTACAATGAGCAGTTCTTC.

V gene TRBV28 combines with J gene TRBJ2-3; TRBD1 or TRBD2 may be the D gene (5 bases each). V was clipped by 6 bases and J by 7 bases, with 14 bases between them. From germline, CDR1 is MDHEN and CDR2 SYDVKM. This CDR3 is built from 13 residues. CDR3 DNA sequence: TGTGCCAGCAGCCCAGTGTGGGGGTATACGCAGTATTTT. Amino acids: CASSPVWGYTQYF.

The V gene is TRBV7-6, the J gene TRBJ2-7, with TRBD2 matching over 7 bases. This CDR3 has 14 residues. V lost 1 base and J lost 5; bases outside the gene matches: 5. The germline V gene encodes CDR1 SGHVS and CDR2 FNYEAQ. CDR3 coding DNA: TGTGCCAGCAGCTTAGTGTGGGGAGGGAACGAGCAGTACTTC. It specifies CASSLVWGGNEQYF.